The clone carrying this T cell receptor beta chain was counted a single time. Its antigen is as yet unknown. The data were obtained in a study of neoadjuvant nivolumab and ipilimumab in lung cancer. Study details: The combination arm added day-1 ipilimumab 1 mg/kg to nivolumab 3 mg/kg on days 1, 15, 29. Regarding the study as a whole: Resected-tumor TCR richness correlated positively with pretherapy blood richness. Resected tumors had greater TCR richness and clonality than uninvolved lung.

The repertoire was sequenced with immunoSEQ multiplex PCR; TCRdb's copy has only in-frame clones and lacks some. The table includes 40,000 to 55,000 clones, about 89% detected once. The ends were cut back, 5 bases at V and 4 bases at J, with 9 bases in the middle. The CDR3 spans 12 residues. The V gene's germline CDR1 is LNHNV and CDR2 YYDKDF (reference sequence). The rearrangement uses TRBV15 and TRBJ2-7, with D possibly matching TRBD2 (5 bases). The material sequenced was blood, taken before neoadjuvant nivolumab, alone or with ipilimumab. The sequence was collected from an adult with non-small cell lung cancer. Some clones in this sample may be carry-over from other donors' samples. CDR3 DNA sequence: TGTGCCACCAGCTCCACGGGGTACGAGCAGTACTTC. Its protein is CATSSTGYEQYF.